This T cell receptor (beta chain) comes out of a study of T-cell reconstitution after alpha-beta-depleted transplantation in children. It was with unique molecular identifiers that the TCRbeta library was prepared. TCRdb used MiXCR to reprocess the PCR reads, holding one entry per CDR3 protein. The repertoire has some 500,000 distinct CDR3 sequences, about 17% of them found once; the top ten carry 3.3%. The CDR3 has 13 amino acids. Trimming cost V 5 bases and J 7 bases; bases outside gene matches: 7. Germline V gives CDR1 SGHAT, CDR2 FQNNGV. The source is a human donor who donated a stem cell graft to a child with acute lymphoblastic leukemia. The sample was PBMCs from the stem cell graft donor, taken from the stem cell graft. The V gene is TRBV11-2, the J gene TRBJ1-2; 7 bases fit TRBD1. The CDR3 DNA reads TGTGCCAGCAGCCCCGCCACAGGGGCTGGCTACACCTTC. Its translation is CASSPATGAGYTF. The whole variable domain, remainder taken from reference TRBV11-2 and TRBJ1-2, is EAGVAQSPRYKIIEKRQSVAFWCNPISGHATLYWYQQILGQGPKLLIQFQNNGVVDDSQLPKDRFSAERLKGVDSTLKIQPAKLEDSAVYLCASSPATGAGYTFGSGTRLTVV.